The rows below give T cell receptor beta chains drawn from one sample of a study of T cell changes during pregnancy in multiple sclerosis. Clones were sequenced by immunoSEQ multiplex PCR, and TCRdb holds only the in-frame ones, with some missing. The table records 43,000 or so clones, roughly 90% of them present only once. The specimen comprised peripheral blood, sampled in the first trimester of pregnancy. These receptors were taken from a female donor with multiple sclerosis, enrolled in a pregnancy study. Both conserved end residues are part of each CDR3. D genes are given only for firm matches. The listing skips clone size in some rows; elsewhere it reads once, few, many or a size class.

DNA: TGTGCCAGTAGCCGCGTTCACTCCCCCCGGGAGACCCAGTACTTC
CDR3: CASSRVHSPRETQYF
length: 15
J: TRBJ2-5
size: -
V: TRBV19
D: -

DNA: TGTGCCAGTAGTGTAACCCGGACAGGGCGATATGGCTACACCTTC
CDR3: CASSVTRTGRYGYTF
length: 15
J: TRBJ1-2
size: -
V: TRBV19
D: TRBD1

DNA: TGTGCCAGCAGCTTAGTGGGTGGGGGCAGGCACTATGGCTACACCTTC
CDR3: CASSLVGGGRHYGYTF
length: 16
J: TRBJ1-2
size: -
V: TRBV7-2
D: -

DNA: TGTGCCAGCAGCTTGGGGCCAGGGGACTATGGCTACACCTTC
CDR3: CASSLGPGDYGYTF
length: 14
J: TRBJ1-2
size: -
V: TRBV11-2
D: -

DNA: TGCGCCAGCAGCTTGGAATTCCACAGGGGGAACACTGAAGCTTTCTTT
CDR3: CASSLEFHRGNTEAFF
length: 16
J: TRBJ1-1
size: -
V: TRBV5-1
D: TRBD1

DNA: TGTGCCAGCAGCCGCGGTAGAAGCACTGAAGCTTTCTTT
CDR3: CASSRGRSTEAFF
length: 13
J: TRBJ1-1
size: -
V: TRBV7-9
D: -

DNA: TGTGCCAGCAGCCCCCTGAGAACGGGGGGGCCCAATGAGCAGTTCTTC
CDR3: CASSPLRTGGPNEQFF
length: 16
J: TRBJ2-1
size: -
V: TRBV7-3
D: TRBD2

DNA: TGTGCCAGCGGGGACAGGGGAAGGGTGAACACTGAAGCTTTCTTT
CDR3: CASGDRGRVNTEAFF
length: 15
J: TRBJ1-1
size: -
V: TRBV2
D: TRBD1

DNA: TGTGCCAGCAGCTTAGATCCCGGGACAGCTCTCACAGATACGCAGTATTTT
CDR3: CASSLDPGTALTDTQYF
length: 17
J: TRBJ2-3
size: -
V: TRBV5-4
D: TRBD1

DNA: TGTGCCAGCAGCTGGGGGGGGCGGTATTTTAACAATGAGCAGTTCTTC
CDR3: CASSWGGRYFNNEQFF
length: 16
J: TRBJ2-1
size: -
V: TRBV7-3
D: -

DNA: TGTGCCAGCAGCCGGTTGAAACTCGGTAATTCACCCCTCCACTTT
CDR3: CASSRLKLGNSPLHF
length: 15
J: TRBJ1-6
size: -
V: TRBV7-8
D: -

DNA: TGCGCCAGTACACACTCCTACGAGCAGTACTTC
CDR3: CASTHSYEQYF
length: 11
J: TRBJ2-7
size: -
V: TRBV23-1
D: -

DNA: TGCGCCAGCAGCTCCCAGGACACTGAAGCTTTCTTT
CDR3: CASSSQDTEAFF
length: 12
J: TRBJ1-1
size: -
V: TRBV5-1
D: -

DNA: TGTGCCAGCAGCGCGTCAGGGGGCTCCTATGGCTACACCTTC
CDR3: CASSASGGSYGYTF
length: 14
J: TRBJ1-2
size: -
V: TRBV9
D: TRBD1

DNA: TGTGCCAGCGGGAGCAGACTGAACACTGAAGCTTTCTTT
CDR3: CASGSRLNTEAFF
length: 13
J: TRBJ1-1
size: -
V: TRBV6-5
D: -

DNA: TGCGCCAGCAGCCAAGATAACGCAGGGAACACTGAAGCTTTCTTT
CDR3: CASSQDNAGNTEAFF
length: 15
J: TRBJ1-1
size: -
V: TRBV4-1
D: -

DNA: TGTGCCAGCAGCCACCCAGCGGGGGGGCGCGATGAGCAGTTCTTC
CDR3: CASSHPAGGRDEQFF
length: 15
J: TRBJ2-1
size: -
V: TRBV6-4
D: TRBD2

DNA: TGTGCCAGCAGCCTTCAATTTAGCCGGGGGGGCCCAGATACGCAGTATTTT
CDR3: CASSLQFSRGGPDTQYF
length: 17
J: TRBJ2-3
size: once
V: TRBV5-4
D: TRBD2

DNA: TGTGCCACCAAATACAGGGCGAACACTGAAGCTTTCTTT
CDR3: CATKYRANTEAFF
length: 13
J: TRBJ1-1
size: -
V: TRBV6-1
D: -

DNA: TGTGCCAGCGGTCAACCGGGACTGAAGACTAACTATGGCTACACCTTC
CDR3: CASGQPGLKTNYGYTF
length: 16
J: TRBJ1-2
size: -
V: TRBV11-2
D: -

DNA: TGCGCCAGCAGTCTGGCGGGGGGGCAAAATGAGCAGTTCTTC
CDR3: CASSLAGGQNEQFF
length: 14
J: TRBJ2-1
size: -
V: TRBV10-2
D: TRBD2

DNA: TGTGCCAGCAGCTTAATACAGAACACTGAAGCTTTCTTT
CDR3: CASSLIQNTEAFF
length: 13
J: TRBJ1-1
size: -
V: TRBV7-9
D: -

DNA: TGTGCCAGCAGCTTAGAACCGGGGTCAACCCTCCACTTT
CDR3: CASSLEPGSTLHF
length: 13
J: TRBJ1-6
size: -
V: TRBV7-3
D: -

DNA: TGTGCCAGCAGCTCCCCTAGGGGGGGCCTTAAGGATGAGCAGTTCTTC
CDR3: CASSSPRGGLKDEQFF
length: 16
J: TRBJ2-1
size: -
V: TRBV7-3
D: -